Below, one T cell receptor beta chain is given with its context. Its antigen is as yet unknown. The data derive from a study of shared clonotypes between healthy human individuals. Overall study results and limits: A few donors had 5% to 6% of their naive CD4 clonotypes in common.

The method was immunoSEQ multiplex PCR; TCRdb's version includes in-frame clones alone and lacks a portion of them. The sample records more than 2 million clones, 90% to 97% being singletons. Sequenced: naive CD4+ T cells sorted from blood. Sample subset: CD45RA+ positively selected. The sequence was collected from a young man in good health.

The CDR3 coding sequence is TGTGCCAGTACTAGTATAGTTCAGAGGTTTTTGAATGGCTACACCTTC. Translating it yields CASTSIVQRFLNGYTF. The chain has TRBV19 and TRBJ1-2; no clear D gene. CDR3 length: 16 residues. V dropped 7 bases and J dropped 6 bases, with 24 bases sitting between them. Germline loops: CDR1 LNHDA, CDR2 SQIVND (reference sequence).